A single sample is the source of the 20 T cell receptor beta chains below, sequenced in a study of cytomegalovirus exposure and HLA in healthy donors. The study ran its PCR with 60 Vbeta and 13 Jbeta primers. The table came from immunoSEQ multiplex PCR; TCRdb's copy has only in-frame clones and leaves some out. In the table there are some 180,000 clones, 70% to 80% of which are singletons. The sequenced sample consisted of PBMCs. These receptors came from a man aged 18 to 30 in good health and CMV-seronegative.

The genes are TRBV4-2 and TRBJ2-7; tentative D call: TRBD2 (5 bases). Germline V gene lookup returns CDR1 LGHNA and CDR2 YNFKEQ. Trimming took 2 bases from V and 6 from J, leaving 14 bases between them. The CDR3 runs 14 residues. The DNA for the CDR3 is TGTGCCAGCAGCCAACACCTGCAACGGGGCGAGCAGTACTTC. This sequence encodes CASSQHLQRGEQYF.

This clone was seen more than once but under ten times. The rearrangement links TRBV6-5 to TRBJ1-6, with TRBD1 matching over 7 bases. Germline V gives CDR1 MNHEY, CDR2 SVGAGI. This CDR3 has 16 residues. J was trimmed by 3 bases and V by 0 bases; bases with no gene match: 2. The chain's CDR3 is CASSYSHRGYNSPLHF. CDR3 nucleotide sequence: TGTGCCAGCAGTTACTCGCACAGGGGCTATAATTCACCCCTCCACTTT.

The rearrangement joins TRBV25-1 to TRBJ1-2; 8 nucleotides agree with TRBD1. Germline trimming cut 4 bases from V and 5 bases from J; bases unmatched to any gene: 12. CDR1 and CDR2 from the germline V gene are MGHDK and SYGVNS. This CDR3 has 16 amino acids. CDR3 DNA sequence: TGTGCCAGCAGTGGCCAGGACAGGGCGATGAGATATGGCTACACCTTC. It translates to CASSGQDRAMRYGYTF.

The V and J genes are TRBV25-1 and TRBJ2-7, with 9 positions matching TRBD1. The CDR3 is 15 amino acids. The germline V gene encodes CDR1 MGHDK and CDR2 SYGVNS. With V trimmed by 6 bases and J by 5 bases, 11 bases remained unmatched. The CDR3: CASSPHGTGNNEQYF. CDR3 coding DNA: TGTGCCAGCAGCCCTCACGGGACAGGGAACAACGAGCAGTACTTC.

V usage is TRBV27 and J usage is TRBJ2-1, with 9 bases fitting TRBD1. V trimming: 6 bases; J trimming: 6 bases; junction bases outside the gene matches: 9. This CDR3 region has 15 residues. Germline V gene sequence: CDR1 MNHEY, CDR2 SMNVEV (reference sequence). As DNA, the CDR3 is TGTGCCAGCAGCGCGGGACAGGGAACGGTCAATGAGCAGTTCTTC. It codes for CASSAGQGTVNEQFF.

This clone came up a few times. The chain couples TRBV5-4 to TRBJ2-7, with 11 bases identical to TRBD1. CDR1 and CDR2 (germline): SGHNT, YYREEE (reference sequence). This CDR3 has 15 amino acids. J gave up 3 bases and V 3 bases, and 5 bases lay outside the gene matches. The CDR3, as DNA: TGTGCCAGCAGCTATATTGGGACAGGGGGCTACGAGCAGTACTTC. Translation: CASSYIGTGGYEQYF. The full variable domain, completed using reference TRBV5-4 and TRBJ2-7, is ETGVTQSPTHLIKTRGQQVTLRCSSQSGHNTVSWYQQALGQGPQFIFQYYREEENGRGNFPPRFSGLQFPNYSSELNVNALELDDSALYLCASSYIGTGGYEQYFGPGTRLTVT.

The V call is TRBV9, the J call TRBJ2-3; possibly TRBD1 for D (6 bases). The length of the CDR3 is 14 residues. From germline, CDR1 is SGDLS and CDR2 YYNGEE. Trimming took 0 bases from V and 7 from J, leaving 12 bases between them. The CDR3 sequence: CASSVDSQGNTQYF. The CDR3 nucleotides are TGTGCCAGCAGCGTAGACTCACAGGGTAATACGCAGTATTTT.

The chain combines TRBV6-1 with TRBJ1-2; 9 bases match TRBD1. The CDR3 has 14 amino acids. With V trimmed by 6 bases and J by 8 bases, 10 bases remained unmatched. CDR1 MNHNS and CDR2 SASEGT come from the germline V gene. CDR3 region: CASRKQGALLGYTF. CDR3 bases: TGTGCCAGCAGGAAACAGGGGGCCTTATTGGGCTACACCTTC.

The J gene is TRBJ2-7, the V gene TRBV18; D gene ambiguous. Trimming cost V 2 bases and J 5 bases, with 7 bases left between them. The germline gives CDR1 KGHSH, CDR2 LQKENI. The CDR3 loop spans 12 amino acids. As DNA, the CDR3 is TGTGCCAGCTCACCAGTTGACAACGAGCAGTACTTC. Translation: CASSPVDNEQYF.

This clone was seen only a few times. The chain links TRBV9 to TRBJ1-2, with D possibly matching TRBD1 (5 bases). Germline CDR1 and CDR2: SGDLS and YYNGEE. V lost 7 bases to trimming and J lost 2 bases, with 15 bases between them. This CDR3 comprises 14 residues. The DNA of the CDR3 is TGTGCCAGCTCGAAATCACAGGAAAACTATGGCTACACCTTC. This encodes CASSKSQENYGYTF.

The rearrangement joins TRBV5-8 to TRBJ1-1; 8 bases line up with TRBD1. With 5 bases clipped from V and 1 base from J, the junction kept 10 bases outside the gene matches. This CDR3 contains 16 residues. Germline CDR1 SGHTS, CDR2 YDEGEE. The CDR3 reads CASSPAQGAGNTEAFF. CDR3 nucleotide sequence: TGTGCCAGCAGTCCTGCCCAGGGGGCTGGGAACACTGAAGCTTTCTTT.

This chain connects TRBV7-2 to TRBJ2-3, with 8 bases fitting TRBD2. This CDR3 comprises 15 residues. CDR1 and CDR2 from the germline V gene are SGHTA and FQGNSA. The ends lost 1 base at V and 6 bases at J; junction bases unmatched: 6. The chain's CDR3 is CASSLVGLATDTQYF. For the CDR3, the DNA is TGTGCCAGCAGCTTAGTTGGACTAGCTACGGATACGCAGTATTTT. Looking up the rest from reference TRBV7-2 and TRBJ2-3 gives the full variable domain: GAGVSQSPSNKVTEKGKDVELRCDPISGHTALYWYRQSLGQGLEFLIYFQGNSAPDKSGLPSDRFSAERTGGSVSTLTIQRTQQEDSAVYLCASSLVGLATDTQYFGPGTRLTVL.

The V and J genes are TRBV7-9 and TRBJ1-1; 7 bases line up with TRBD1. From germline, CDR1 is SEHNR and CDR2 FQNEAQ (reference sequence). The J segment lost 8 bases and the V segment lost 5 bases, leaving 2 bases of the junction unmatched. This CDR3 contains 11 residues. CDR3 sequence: CASSQGGEAFF. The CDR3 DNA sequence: TGTGCCAGCAGCCAGGGGGGAGAAGCTTTCTTT. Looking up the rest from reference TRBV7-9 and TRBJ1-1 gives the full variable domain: DTGVSQNPRHKITKRGQNVTFRCDPISEHNRLYWYRQTLGQGPEFLTYFQNEAQLEKSRLLSDRFSAERPKGSFSTLEIQRTEQGDSAMYLCASSQGGEAFFGQGTRLTVV.

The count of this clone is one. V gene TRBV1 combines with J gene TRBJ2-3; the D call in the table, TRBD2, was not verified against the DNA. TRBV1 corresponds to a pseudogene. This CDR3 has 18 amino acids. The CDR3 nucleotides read TGCACCAGCAGCCAGGCTGGACCGGGGTATAAAGTAGGAAATACGCAGTATTTT. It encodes CTSSQAGPGYKVGNTQYF.

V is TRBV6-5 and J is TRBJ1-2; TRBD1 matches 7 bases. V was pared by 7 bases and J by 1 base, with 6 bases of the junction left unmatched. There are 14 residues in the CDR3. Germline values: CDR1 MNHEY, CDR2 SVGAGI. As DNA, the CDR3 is TGTGCCAGCACCCATCAGGGGGGTAACTATGGCTACACCTTC. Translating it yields CASTHQGGNYGYTF.

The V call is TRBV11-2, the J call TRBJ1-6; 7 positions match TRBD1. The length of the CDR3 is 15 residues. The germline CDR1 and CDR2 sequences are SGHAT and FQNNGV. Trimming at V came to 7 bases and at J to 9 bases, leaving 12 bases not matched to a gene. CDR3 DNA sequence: TGTGCCAGCAAATCGGGACAGACTTACTCTTCACCCCTCCACTTT. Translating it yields CASKSGQTYSSPLHF.

DNA for the CDR3: TGCGCCAGCAGCTTTGGACAGGGGGAAGAGACCCAGTACTTC. Protein product: CASSFGQGEETQYF. V is TRBV5-1 and J is TRBJ2-5; 10 bases fit TRBD1. Per the germline V gene, CDR1 is SGHRS and CDR2 is YFSETQ. CDR3 length equals 14 residues. Losses at the gene ends were 2 bases for V and 3 bases for J; bases not matched to a gene: 1.

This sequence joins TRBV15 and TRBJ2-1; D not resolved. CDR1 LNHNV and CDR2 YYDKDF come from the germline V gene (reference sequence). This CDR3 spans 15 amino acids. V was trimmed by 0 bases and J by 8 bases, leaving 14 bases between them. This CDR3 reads CATSRERSTFDEQFF. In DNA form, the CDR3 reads TGTGCCACCAGCAGAGAGAGGTCCACCTTCGATGAGCAGTTCTTC.

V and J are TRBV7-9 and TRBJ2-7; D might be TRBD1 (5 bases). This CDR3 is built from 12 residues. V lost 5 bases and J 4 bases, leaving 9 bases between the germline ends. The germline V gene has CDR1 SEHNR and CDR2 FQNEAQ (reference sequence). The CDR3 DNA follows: TGTGCCAGCAGCGATCAGGGTTACGAGCAGTACTTC. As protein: CASSDQGYEQYF.

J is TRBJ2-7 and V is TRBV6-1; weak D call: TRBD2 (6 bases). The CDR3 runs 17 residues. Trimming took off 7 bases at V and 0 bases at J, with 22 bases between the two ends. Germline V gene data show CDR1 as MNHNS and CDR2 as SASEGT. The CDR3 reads CASTDKTGTPSSYEQYF. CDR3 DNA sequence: TGTGCCAGCACTGACAAGACCGGGACTCCGAGCTCCTACGAGCAGTACTTC.